Listed here are 16 T cell receptor beta chains from one sample, sequenced in a study of shared clonotypes between healthy human individuals. Measured with immunoSEQ multiplex PCR; TCRdb has only the in-frame clones, and not every one. Of 600,000 to 800,000 clones in the sample, 72% were seen once. The material sequenced was memory CD4+ T cells sorted from blood. Documented subset: CD45RA-negative fraction. These TCRs come from a woman in her twenties or thirties in good health.

The chain couples TRBV28 to TRBJ1-2; D is perhaps TRBD1 (5 bases). The germline gives CDR1 MDHEN, CDR2 SYDVKM. The V gene lost 8 bases and the J gene lost 1 base, with 11 bases spanning the gap. CDR3 size: 13 residues. The CDR3 DNA follows: TGTGCCAGCGTGGGGCAGGGTAACTATGGCTACACCTTC. The encoded protein is CASVGQGNYGYTF.

The rearrangement uses TRBV28 and TRBJ1-2, with D possibly being TRBD1 (6 bases). V was pared by 5 bases and J by 4 bases, with 11 bases between. The CDR3 spans 13 residues. Germline V gene lookup returns CDR1 MDHEN and CDR2 SYDVKM. CDR3 residues: CASSRTAGYGYTF. Written as DNA, the CDR3 is TGTGCCAGCAGTCGGACAGCGGGCTATGGCTACACCTTC.

This clone was recorded many times. This sequence joins TRBV4-2 and TRBJ2-1, with 12 bases identical to TRBD2. V lost 1 base, J lost 8 bases, and 0 bases stayed unmatched. From germline, CDR1 is LGHNA and CDR2 YNFKEQ. This CDR3 spans 14 amino acids. The CDR3 DNA reads as TGTGCCAGCAGCCAAGGACTAGCGGGAGATGAGCAGTTCTTC. Its translation is CASSQGLAGDEQFF.

The chain links TRBV11-3 to TRBJ2-7; 7 bases match TRBD2. Germline trimming cut 0 bases from V and 3 bases from J; bases unmatched to any gene: 2. This CDR3 region has 14 residues. The germline gives CDR1 SGHNT, CDR2 YENEEA. CDR3 nucleotides: TGTGCCAGCAGCTTAGACCCTAGCGGCTACGAGCAGTACTTC. The encoded protein is CASSLDPSGYEQYF.

V gene TRBV28 combines with J gene TRBJ2-1, with TRBD2 matching over 10 bases. The germline CDR1 and CDR2 sequences are MDHEN and SYDVKM. The V gene end was trimmed by 10 bases and the J gene end by 9 bases; junction bases not matched to a gene: 12. This CDR3 contains 14 residues. CDR3 residues: CATYLAGVRGEQFF. The CDR3 DNA sequence: TGTGCCACCTATCTAGCGGGAGTTCGAGGTGAGCAGTTCTTC.

The chain employs TRBV19 and TRBJ1-5; tentatively, D is TRBD1 (5 bases). Germline V gene data show CDR1 as LNHDA and CDR2 as SQIVND (reference sequence). This CDR3 comprises 13 residues. The germline V and J ends were trimmed by 9 bases and 3 bases, with 12 bases remaining between them. CDR3 loop: CARGPRANQPQHF. Here the CDR3 DNA reads TGTGCCAGGGGACCGAGAGCCAATCAGCCCCAGCATTTT.

This clone was detected only a few times. The rearrangement uses TRBV5-1 and TRBJ2-2, with TRBD1 identical over 10 bases. Germline V gene lookup returns CDR1 SGHRS and CDR2 YFSETQ. The CDR3 has 16 amino acids. V dropped 5 bases and J dropped 6; count of bases not matched to a gene: 10. CDR3 sequence (DNA): TGCGCCAGCAGTACGCGGGACAGGGGTTTTTCCGGGGAGCTGTTTTTT. Translation: CASSTRDRGFSGELFF.

This chain joins TRBV19 and TRBJ2-3, with 8 bases that match TRBD2. This CDR3 has 14 amino acids. Per the germline V gene, CDR1 is LNHDA and CDR2 is SQIVND (reference sequence). Trimming at V came to 5 bases and at J to 5 bases, leaving 6 bases not matched to a gene. In DNA, the CDR3 is TGTGCCAGTAGTGTGCGGGAGGCCGGAGATACGCAGTATTTT. Its translation is CASSVREAGDTQYF.

As for this clone: Other DNA sequences in this specimen translate into the identical CDR3. The V and J genes are TRBV5-1 and TRBJ2-1; 10 bases fit TRBD2. Germline V lookup: CDR1 SGHRS, CDR2 YFSETQ. Trimming cost V 0 bases and J 0 bases; bases outside gene matches: 0. The CDR3 loop spans 16 amino acids. In DNA form, the CDR3 reads TGCGCCAGCAGCTTGGCTAGCGGGAGCTCCTACAATGAGCAGTTCTTC. Its translation: CASSLASGSSYNEQFF.

The CDR3 DNA follows: TGTGCCAGCAGTTCCAACAACAGGGGACAAGGCTACACCTTC. As protein: CASSSNNRGQGYTF. The chain is built from TRBV27 and TRBJ1-2; 7 nucleotides align to TRBD1. CDR3 length: 14 amino acids. V was clipped by 4 bases and J by 8 bases; unmatched bases: 10. Germline V gives CDR1 MNHEY, CDR2 SMNVEV (reference sequence).

The rearrangement links TRBV11-2 to TRBJ2-5, with D possibly TRBD1 on 6 matching bases. Near its end, the DNA agrees better with TRBJ2-7, so the J call may be wrong. CDR3 length: 12 amino acids. CDR1 and CDR2 (germline): SGHAT, FQNNGV. The CDR3 DNA sequence: TGTGCCAGCAGCTCACAGGGATACGAGCAGTACTTC. The encoded protein is CASSSQGYEQYF.

The chain uses TRBV10-3 and TRBJ2-1; 7 positions agree with TRBD2. The CDR3 consists of 20 residues. The J segment lost 7 bases and the V segment lost 3 bases, leaving 24 bases of the junction unmatched. Germline CDR1 ENHRY, CDR2 SYGVKD. The CDR3 here is CAISDRVGGSGGRRVNEQFF. In DNA, the CDR3 is TGTGCCATCAGTGACCGTGTTGGTGGTTCGGGCGGGAGAAGAGTGAATGAGCAGTTCTTC.

This clone was counted a few times. The chain couples TRBV28 to TRBJ2-7; 9 positions agree with TRBD1. This CDR3 region has 15 residues. The V gene end was trimmed by 1 base and the J gene end by 2 bases; junction bases not matched to a gene: 3. Germline-derived CDR1 and CDR2 are MDHEN and SYDVKM. The CDR3 DNA is TGTGCCAGCAGTTTATACAGGGGGCAAACCTACGAGCAGTACTTC. It codes for CASSLYRGQTYEQYF.

This rearrangement joins TRBV5-4 to TRBJ1-2, with D unclear. Trimming took off 0 bases at V and 8 bases at J, with 14 bases between the two ends. The V gene's germline CDR1 is SGHNT and CDR2 YYREEE (reference sequence). The CDR3 totals 14 residues. The CDR3, as DNA: TGTGCCAGCAGCTTGGCCGCGGGAACGGGAGGCTACACCTTC. Amino acids: CASSLAAGTGGYTF.

The chain uses TRBV30 and TRBJ2-1; TRBD2 aligns across 12 bases. The V and J ends lost 7 bases and 6 bases, in that order; junction bases with no gene match: 10. Germline V gene lookup returns CDR1 GTSNPN and CDR2 SVGIG (reference sequence). The CDR3 covers 15 residues. The CDR3 region has the DNA TGTGCCTCAGAATCGACTAGCGGGAGAAGCAATGAGCAGTTCTTC. Its protein product is CASESTSGRSNEQFF.

A word on this clone: A read error may account for a junction end that differs from germline. The chain couples TRBV11-2 to TRBJ2-3, with TRBD2 as a possible D gene (5 bases). Germline V lookup: CDR1 SGHAT, CDR2 FQNNGV. This CDR3 spans 16 amino acids. The CDR3 DNA reads TGTGCCAGCAGCCTAGAGGGCCCCGGCGGCACAGATACGCAGTATTTT. It yields the protein CASSLEGPGGTDTQYF.